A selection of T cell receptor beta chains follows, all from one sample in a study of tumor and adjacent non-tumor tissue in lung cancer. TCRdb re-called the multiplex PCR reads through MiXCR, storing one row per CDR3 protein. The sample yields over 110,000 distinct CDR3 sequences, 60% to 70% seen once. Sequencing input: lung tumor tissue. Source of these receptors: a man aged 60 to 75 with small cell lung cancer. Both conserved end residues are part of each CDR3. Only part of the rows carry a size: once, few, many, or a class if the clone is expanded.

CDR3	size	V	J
CASSWTSPNNEQIF	-	TRBV28	TRBJ2-1
CASRRQYTNTKAFF	-	TRBV6-5	TRBJ1-1
CASREEMGADTQYF	-	TRBV19	TRBJ2-3
CASSLGTGTDTQYF	-	TRBV11-2	TRBJ2-3
CASRRDSGGNEKPFF	-	TRBV12-3/TRBV12-4	TRBJ1-4
CAISELAGEQFF	many	TRBV10-3	TRBJ2-1
CSARRTGPETQYF	-	TRBV20-1	TRBJ2-5
CAWSVKGALIRRSTDAQYF	-	TRBV30	TRBJ2-3
CASRWTSGSQLETQYF	-	TRBV12-3/TRBV12-4	TRBJ2-5
CASSQGRDSGRDEQYF	many	TRBV4-1	TRBJ2-7
CSARGQGGGFGGELFF	-	TRBV29-1	TRBJ2-2
CASSLERGDQPQHF	many	TRBV11-2	TRBJ1-5
CSVLEGRGNYGYTF	-	TRBV29-1	TRBJ1-2
CSDRGTGGNYGYTF	-	TRBV20-1	TRBJ1-2
CASSLGGDWDQQFF	many	TRBV11-3	TRBJ2-1
CASSPDRGIYGYTF	-	TRBV12-3/TRBV12-4	TRBJ1-2
CSARLGVSCTEAFF	-	TRBV20-1	TRBJ1-1
CASIGGNMNTEAFF	-	TRBV5-6	TRBJ1-1
CASSGEEYTGELFF	-	TRBV11-1	TRBJ2-2
CASSWTSGISTDTQYF	-	TRBV28	TRBJ2-3
CVSAFTTADREGNSPLHF	-	TRBV5-4	TRBJ1-6
CACNKQGGYSPLHF	-	TRBV12-3/TRBV12-4	TRBJ1-6
CSAREPRDPGKAQYF	many	TRBV20-1	TRBJ2-5
CASSSVAGGATYTQYF	-	TRBV5-6	TRBJ2-3
CSASLGTAYEQYF	few	TRBV20-1	TRBJ2-7
CASSPMVVYGQGAYEQYF	many	TRBV6-5	TRBJ2-7
CASSYNMDEQFF	few	TRBV6-5	TRBJ2-1